A selection of T cell receptor beta chains follows, all from one sample in a study of T-cell reconstitution after alpha-beta-depleted transplantation in children. MiXCR was run by TCRdb on the PCR reads, yielding one entry per CDR3 protein. The sample has 350,000 to 500,000 distinct CDR3 sequences; around two fifths are singletons. Source: PBMCs, taken before TCRalphabeta/CD19-depleted stem cell transplant. The receptors were gathered from a girl aged 2-9 years with aplastic anemia, due to receive a stem cell transplant. CDR3s include the opening cysteine and the closing phenylalanine or tryptophan. The D gene is left open where the match is weak. Some rows have no size entry. The others give once, few or many, or a class for an expanded clone.

d_call j_call v_call clone_size cdr3_nt cdr3_aa
. TRBJ1-5 TRBV20-1 few TGCAGTGCCGCAGGGGATAGCAATCAGCCCCAGCATTTT CSAAGDSNQPQHF
. TRBJ1-2 TRBV20-1 . TGCAGTGCTAGTTACAGGGACTATGGCGACACCTTC CSASYRDYGDTF
. TRBJ2-2 TRBV15 once TGTGCCACCAGCAGAGATCGGACGTCCGGGGAGCTGTTTTTT CATSRDRTSGELFF
TRBD2 TRBJ2-2 TRBV5-1 . TGCGCCAGCAACGCGGCGGGGGGCACCGGGGAGCTGTTTTTT CASNAAGGTGELFF
TRBD2 TRBJ2-1 TRBV7-7 few TGTGCCAGCAGCCCGGGGACTAGCGGGAGGGCCACCAATGAGCAGTTCTTC CASSPGTSGRATNEQFF
. TRBJ1-5 TRBV30 . TGTGCCTGGAGTGGGCCGATCGGGGACCAGCCCCAGCATTTT CAWSGPIGDQPQHF
TRBD1 TRBJ1-4 TRBV30 . TGTGCCTGGAGTGGGGACAGGGGGGAAAAACTGTTTTTT CAWSGDRGEKLFF
. TRBJ1-5 TRBV28 . TGTGCCAGCAGCCCCCAAAGGGGAAGCAATCAGCCCCAGCATTTT CASSPQRGSNQPQHF
. TRBJ2-1 TRBV7-2 many TGTGCCAGCAGCTTAGCGGTTCCCTACAATGAGCAGTTCTTC CASSLAVPYNEQFF
. TRBJ1-3 TRBV5-1 many TGCGCCAGCAGCCGGGACATTTCTTCTGGAAACACCATATATTTT CASSRDISSGNTIYF
. TRBJ1-1 TRBV3-1 . TGTGCCAGCAGCCAAGACGCGGAGTGGTGGGCTGAAGCTTTCTTT CASSQDAEWWAEAFF
TRBD1 TRBJ2-1 TRBV25-1 few TGTGCCAGCAGTTGGGCCGGGACAGCGTACAATGAGCAGTTCTTC CASSWAGTAYNEQFF
. TRBJ1-1 TRBV18 many TGTGCCAGCTCACCCGGGACGGGGACGAACACTGAAGCTTTCTTT CASSPGTGTNTEAFF
TRBD1 TRBJ2-4 TRBV7-6 few TGTGCCAGCAGCTTAGCTGCAGGGGGCGCCTCAGGGAACATTCAGTACTTC CASSLAAGGASGNIQYF
TRBD1 TRBJ1-2 TRBV6-1 . TGTGCCAGCAGGGGGCGGGACAGAGATGGCTACACCTTC CASRGRDRDGYTF
. TRBJ2-2 TRBV28 few TGTGCCAGCCGCTATTCCGGGACACCGAACACCGGGGAGCTGTTTTTT CASRYSGTPNTGELFF
TRBD1 TRBJ2-7 TRBV12-3/TRBV12-4 . TGTGCCAGCAGCATGGGACAGCTCTACGAGCAGTACTTC CASSMGQLYEQYF
. TRBJ1-5 TRBV6-1 . TGTGCCACCGCCGGCACGGGTGAACGGCAGCCCCAGCATTTT CATAGTGERQPQHF
TRBD2 TRBJ2-1 TRBV10-3 . TGTGCCATCAGTGAGTTTCGGACTAGCGGGAGGATCGATGAGCAGTTCTTC CAISEFRTSGRIDEQFF
. TRBJ2-7 TRBV28 many TGTGCCAGCAGTTTCCCACGAGACAAGCGGTCCTTCGAGCAGTACTTC CASSFPRDKRSFEQYF
. TRBJ1-1 TRBV30 once TGTGCCTGGGAGGGGGGGCTGAGGACTGAAGCTTTCTTT CAWEGGLRTEAFF
TRBD2 TRBJ2-1 TRBV4-1 . TGCGCCAGCAGCCATGGGGGGGTAGCGGGGAATGAGCAGTTCTTC CASSHGGVAGNEQFF
. TRBJ2-5 TRBV18 . TGTGCCAGCTCACCGGGGGCTACTAAAGAGACCCAGTACTTC CASSPGATKETQYF
TRBD1 TRBJ2-5 TRBV7-9 few TGTGCCAGCAGCGCATACCGGACAGGAACAGAGACCCAGTACTTC CASSAYRTGTETQYF
TRBD2 TRBJ2-1 TRBV24-1 few TGTGCCACCAGTGATAGGACTAGCGGGAAGGGCTACAATGAGCAGTTCTTC CATSDRTSGKGYNEQFF